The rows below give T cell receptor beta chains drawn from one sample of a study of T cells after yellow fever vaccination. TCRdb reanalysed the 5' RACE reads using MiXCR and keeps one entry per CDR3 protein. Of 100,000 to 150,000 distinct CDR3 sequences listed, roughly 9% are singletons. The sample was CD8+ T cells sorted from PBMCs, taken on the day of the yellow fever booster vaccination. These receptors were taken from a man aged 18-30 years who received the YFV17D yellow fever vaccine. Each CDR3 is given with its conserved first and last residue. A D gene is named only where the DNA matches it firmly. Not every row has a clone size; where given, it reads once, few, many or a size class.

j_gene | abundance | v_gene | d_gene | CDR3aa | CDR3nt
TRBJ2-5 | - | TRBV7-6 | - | CASSPPVETQYF | TGTGCCAGCAGCCCCCCTGTCGAGACCCAGTACTTC
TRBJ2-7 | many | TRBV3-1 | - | CASSPSALAREQYF | TGTGCCAGCAGCCCGTCCGCCCTGGCGAGAGAGCAGTACTTC
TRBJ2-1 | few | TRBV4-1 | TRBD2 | CASSQVASGGPSSYNEQFF | TGCGCCAGCAGCCAGGTCGCTAGCGGGGGGCCATCTTCCTACAATGAGCAGTTCTTC
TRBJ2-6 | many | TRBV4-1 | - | CASSQPRHESGANVLTF | TGCGCCAGCAGCCAACCCCGACACGAGTCTGGGGCCAACGTCCTGACTTTC
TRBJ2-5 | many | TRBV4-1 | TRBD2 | CASSQASGLLQETQYF | TGCGCCAGCAGCCAGGCTAGCGGTCTCCTACAAGAGACCCAGTACTTC
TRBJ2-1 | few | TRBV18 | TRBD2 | CASPTTGGRHEQFF | TGTGCCAGCCCGACTACGGGGGGGAGGCATGAGCAGTTCTTC
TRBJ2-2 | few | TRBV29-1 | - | CSGLVANTGELFF | TGCAGCGGACTAGTCGCGAACACCGGGGAGCTGTTTTTT
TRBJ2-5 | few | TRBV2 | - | CASSEYRGRQEETQYF | TGTGCCAGCAGTGAATATCGGGGCCGACAGGAAGAGACCCAGTACTTC
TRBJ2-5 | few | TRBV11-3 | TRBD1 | CASSDPGTGIQETQYF | TGTGCCAGCAGCGATCCAGGGACAGGGATCCAAGAGACCCAGTACTTC
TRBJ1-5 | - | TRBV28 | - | CASTDPGSNQPQHF | TGTGCCAGCACCGACCCCGGCAGCAATCAGCCCCAGCATTTT
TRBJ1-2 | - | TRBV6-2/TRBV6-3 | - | CASSYESNYGYTF | TGTGCCAGCAGTTACGAGTCTAACTATGGCTACACCTTC
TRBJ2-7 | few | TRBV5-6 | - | CASSFGTTLYEQYF | TGTGCCAGCAGCTTCGGGACCACACTTTACGAGCAGTACTTC
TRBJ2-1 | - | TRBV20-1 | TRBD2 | CSAITSDAYNEQFF | TGCAGTGCCATCACTAGCGACGCCTACAATGAGCAGTTCTTC
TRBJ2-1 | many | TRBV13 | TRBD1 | CASSLAAGTGGNNEQFF | TGTGCCAGCAGCTTAGCGGCCGGGACAGGGGGGAACAATGAGCAGTTCTTC
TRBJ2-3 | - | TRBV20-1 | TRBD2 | CSARRNSGGPSTDTQYF | TGCAGTGCTAGGAGGAACAGCGGGGGACCCTCCACAGATACGCAGTATTTT
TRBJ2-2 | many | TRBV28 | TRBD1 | CASRSLRGSTGELFF | TGTGCCAGCAGGAGCCTCAGGGGGAGCACCGGGGAGCTGTTTTTT
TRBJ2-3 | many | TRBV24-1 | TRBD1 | CATSDLRGTGDTDTQYF | TGTGCCACCAGTGACCTTAGAGGGACAGGGGACACAGATACGCAGTATTTT
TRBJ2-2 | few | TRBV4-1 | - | CASSRDRNTGELFF | TGCGCCAGCAGCCGGGACCGAAACACCGGGGAGCTGTTTTTT
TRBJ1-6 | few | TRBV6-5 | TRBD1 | CASSVTGAIGNSPLHF | TGTGCCAGCAGTGTAACAGGGGCGATTGGGAATTCACCCCTCCACTTT
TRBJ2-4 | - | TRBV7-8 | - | CASSFHRTLGAKNIQYF | TGTGCCAGCAGCTTCCATCGGACCCTTGGGGCCAAAAACATTCAGTACTTC
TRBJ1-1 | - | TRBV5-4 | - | CASSRGPGNLNTEAFF | TGTGCCAGCAGCCGGGGACCGGGGAATCTGAACACTGAAGCTTTCTTT
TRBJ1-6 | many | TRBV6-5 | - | CASSPGYYNSPLHF | TGTGCCAGCAGTCCCGGCTACTATAATTCACCCCTCCACTTT
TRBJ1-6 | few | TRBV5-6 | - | CASSLGPWGNSPLHF | TGTGCCAGCAGCTTGGGACCATGGGGGAATTCACCCCTCCACTTT
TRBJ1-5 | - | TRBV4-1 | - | CASSAPGNQPQHF | TGCGCCAGCAGCGCGCCAGGGAATCAGCCCCAGCATTTT
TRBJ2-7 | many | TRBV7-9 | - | CASSIGWGHFF | TGTGCCAGCAGTATTGGGTGGGGACACTTCTTC
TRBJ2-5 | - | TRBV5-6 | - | CASSLEWGRETQYF | TGTGCCAGCAGCTTGGAATGGGGCAGAGAGACCCAGTACTTC
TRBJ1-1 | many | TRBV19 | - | CASSLANTEAFF | TGTGCCAGCAGCTTGGCGAACACTGAAGCTTTCTTT
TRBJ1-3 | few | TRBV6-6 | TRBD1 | CASSYSSIGGLSGNTIYF | TGTGCCAGCAGTTACTCGAGTATAGGGGGCCTCTCTGGAAACACCATATATTTT
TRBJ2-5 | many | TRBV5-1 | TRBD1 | CASSSQPDRGLKTQYF | TGCGCCAGCAGCTCCCAACCCGACAGGGGGCTAAAGACCCAGTACTTC
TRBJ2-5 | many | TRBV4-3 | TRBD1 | CASSQDFRGQETQYF | TGCGCCAGCAGCCAAGATTTCAGGGGGCAAGAGACCCAGTACTTC
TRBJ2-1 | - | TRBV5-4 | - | CASSWSSSYNEQFF | TGTGCCAGCAGCTGGAGCAGCTCCTACAATGAGCAGTTCTTC
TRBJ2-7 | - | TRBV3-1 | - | CASSQDRDGKLTYEQYF | TGTGCCAGCAGCCAAGATAGGGACGGGAAACTTACCTACGAGCAGTACTTC
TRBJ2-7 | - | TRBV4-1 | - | CASSQATLTLEQYF | TGCGCCAGCAGCCAAGCGACACTCACCCTCGAGCAGTACTTC
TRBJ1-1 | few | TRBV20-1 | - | CSAEDETF | TGCAGTGCGGAAGACGAGACCTTT
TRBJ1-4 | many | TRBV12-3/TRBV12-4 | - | CASSLGEKLFF | TGTGCCAGCAGTTTGGGTGAAAAACTGTTTTTT
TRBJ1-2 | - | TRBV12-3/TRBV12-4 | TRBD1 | CASSLLLGTDYGYTF | TGTGCCAGCAGTTTATTACTGGGGACAGACTATGGCTACACCTTC
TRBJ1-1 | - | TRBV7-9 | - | CASSLVQGRSTEAFF | TGTGCCAGCAGCTTAGTTCAGGGCCGTAGCACTGAAGCTTTCTTT
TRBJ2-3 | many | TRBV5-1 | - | CASSLDRSSTDTQYF | TGCGCCAGCAGCTTGGACAGATCTAGCACAGATACGCAGTATTTT
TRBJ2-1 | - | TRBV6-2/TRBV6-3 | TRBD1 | CASSYSDRVYNEQFF | TGTGCCAGCAGTTATTCCGACAGGGTCTACAATGAGCAGTTCTTC
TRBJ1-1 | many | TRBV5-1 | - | CASSFGHKNTEAFF | TGCGCCAGCAGCTTTGGACACAAGAACACTGAAGCTTTCTTT
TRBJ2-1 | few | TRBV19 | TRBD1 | CASSIARQGNEQFF | TGTGCCAGTAGTATAGCGCGACAGGGCAATGAGCAGTTCTTC
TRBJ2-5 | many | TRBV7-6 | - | CASSWDQGETQYF | TGTGCCAGCAGCTGGGATCAGGGGGAGACCCAGTACTTC
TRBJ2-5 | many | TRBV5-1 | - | CASRRERETLIETQYF | TGCGCCAGCAGACGGGAGAGGGAAACGCTAATTGAGACCCAGTACTTC
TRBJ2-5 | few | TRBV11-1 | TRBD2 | CASSQGLAGGMETQYF | TGTGCCAGCAGCCAGGGACTAGCGGGGGGTATGGAGACCCAGTACTTC
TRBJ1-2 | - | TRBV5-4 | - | CASSGPMGESYGYTF | TGTGCCAGCAGCGGGCCCATGGGAGAATCGTATGGCTACACCTTC
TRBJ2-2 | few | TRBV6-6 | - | CASSFTGGGFGELFF | TGTGCCAGCAGTTTCACGGGAGGGGGCTTCGGGGAGCTGTTTTTT
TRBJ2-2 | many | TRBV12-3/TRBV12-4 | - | CASSLGSTGELFF | TGTGCCAGCAGTTTGGGGAGCACCGGGGAGCTGTTTTTT
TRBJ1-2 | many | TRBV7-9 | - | CAAVQGLMNGYTF | TGTGCCGCTGTCCAGGGATTAATGAATGGCTACACCTTC
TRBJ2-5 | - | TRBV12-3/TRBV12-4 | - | CASTPEGVETQYF | TGTGCCAGCACCCCGGAGGGAGTAGAGACCCAGTACTTC
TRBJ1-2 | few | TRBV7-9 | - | CASSSSPGEGYTF | TGTGCCAGCAGCTCATCCCCAGGGGAGGGCTACACCTTC
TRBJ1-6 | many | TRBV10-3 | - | CAISESGTPNSPLHF | TGTGCCATCAGTGAGTCCGGGACACCCAATTCACCCCTCCACTTT
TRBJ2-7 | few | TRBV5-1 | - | CASSLGLSNYEQYF | TGCGCCAGCAGCTTGGGGCTTTCCAACTACGAGCAGTACTTC
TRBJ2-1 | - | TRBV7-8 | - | CASSPPGWGFGHFF | TGTGCCAGCAGCCCCCCGGGTTGGGGATTTGGGCATTTCTTC
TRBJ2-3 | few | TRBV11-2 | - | CASSLPHRDKEYF | TGTGCCAGCAGCTTACCTCACCGGGACAAGGAGTATTTT
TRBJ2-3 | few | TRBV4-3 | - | CASSQVEGNTQYF | TGCGCCAGCAGCCAAGTTGAGGGCAATACGCAGTATTTT
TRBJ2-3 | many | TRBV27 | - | CASSSTPYTQYF | TGTGCCAGCAGTTCGACCCCATATACGCAGTATTTT